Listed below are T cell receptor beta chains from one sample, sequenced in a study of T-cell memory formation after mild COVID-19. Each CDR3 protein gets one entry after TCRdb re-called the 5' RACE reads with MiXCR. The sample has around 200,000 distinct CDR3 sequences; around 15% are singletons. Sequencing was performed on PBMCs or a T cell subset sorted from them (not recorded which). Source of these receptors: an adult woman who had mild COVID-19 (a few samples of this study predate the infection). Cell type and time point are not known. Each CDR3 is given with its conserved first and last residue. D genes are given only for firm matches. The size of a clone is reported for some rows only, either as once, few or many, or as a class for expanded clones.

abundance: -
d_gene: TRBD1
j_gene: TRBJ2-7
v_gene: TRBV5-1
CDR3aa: CASSLEGQGSNEQYF
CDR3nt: TGCGCCAGCAGCTTGGAGGGACAGGGGTCCAACGAGCAGTACTTC

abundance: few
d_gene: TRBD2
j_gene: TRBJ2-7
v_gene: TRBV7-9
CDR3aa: CASSSSSGRWYEQYF
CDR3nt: TGTGCCAGCAGCTCCTCTAGCGGGAGATGGTACGAGCAGTACTTC

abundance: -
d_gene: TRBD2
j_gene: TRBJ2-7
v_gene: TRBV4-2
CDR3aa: CASSQDGGRASGRIYEQYF
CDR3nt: TGTGCCAGCAGCCAAGATGGGGGAAGGGCGAGCGGGAGAATCTACGAGCAGTACTTC

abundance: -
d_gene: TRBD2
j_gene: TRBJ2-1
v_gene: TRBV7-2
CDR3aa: CASSQGTSGRSEQFF
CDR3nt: TGTGCCAGCAGCCAAGGGACTAGCGGGAGGAGTGAGCAGTTCTTC

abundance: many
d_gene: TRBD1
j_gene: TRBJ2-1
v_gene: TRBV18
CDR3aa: CASSPLSGGGEQFF
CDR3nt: TGTGCCAGCTCACCGCTTTCAGGGGGCGGTGAGCAGTTCTTC

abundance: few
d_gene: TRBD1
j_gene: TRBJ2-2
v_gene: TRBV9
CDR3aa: CASSVGQGGTGELFF
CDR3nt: TGTGCCAGCAGCGTAGGACAGGGGGGCACCGGGGAGCTGTTTTTT

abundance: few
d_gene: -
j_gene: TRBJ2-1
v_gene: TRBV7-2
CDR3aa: CASSPRRGLTYNEQFF
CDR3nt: TGTGCCAGCAGCCCGCGACGGGGGCTGACCTACAATGAGCAGTTCTTC

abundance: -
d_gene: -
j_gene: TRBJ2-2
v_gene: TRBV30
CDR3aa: CAWSLGNTGELFF
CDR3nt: TGTGCCTGGAGTCTAGGAAACACCGGGGAGCTGTTTTTT

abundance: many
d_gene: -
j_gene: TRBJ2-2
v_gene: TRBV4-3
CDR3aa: CASSQEEGNTGELFF
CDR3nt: TGCGCCAGCAGCCAAGAGGAAGGAAACACCGGGGAGCTGTTTTTT

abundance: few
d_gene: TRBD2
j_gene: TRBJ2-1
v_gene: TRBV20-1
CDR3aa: CSASLTGTRAREQFF
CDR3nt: TGCAGTGCTAGTCTAACCGGGACTAGGGCGCGTGAGCAGTTCTTC

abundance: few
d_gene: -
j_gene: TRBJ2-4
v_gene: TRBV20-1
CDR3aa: CSAVLAKNIQYF
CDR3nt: TGCAGTGCAGTGCTAGCCAAAAACATTCAGTACTTC

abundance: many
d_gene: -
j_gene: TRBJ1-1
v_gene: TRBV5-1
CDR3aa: CASSWGHANTEAFF
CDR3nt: TGCGCCAGCAGCTGGGGACACGCGAACACTGAAGCTTTCTTT

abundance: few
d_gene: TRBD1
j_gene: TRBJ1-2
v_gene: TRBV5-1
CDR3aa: CASSLAGTGVTYGYTF
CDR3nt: TGCGCCAGCAGCTTGGCCGGGACAGGGGTGACATACGGCTACACCTTC

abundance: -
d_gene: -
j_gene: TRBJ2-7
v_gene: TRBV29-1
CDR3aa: CSVMAAEHGQYF
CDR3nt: TGCAGCGTAATGGCGGCGGAACACGGGCAGTACTTC

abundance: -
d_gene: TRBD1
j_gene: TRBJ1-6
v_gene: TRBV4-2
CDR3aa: CASSQDGQGAGALHF
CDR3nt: TGTGCCAGCAGCCAAGATGGACAGGGGGCGGGCGCCCTCCACTTT

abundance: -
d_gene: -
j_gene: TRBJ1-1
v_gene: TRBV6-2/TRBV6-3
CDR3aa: CASSYRTTAFF
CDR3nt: TGTGCCAGCAGTTACCGGACGACAGCTTTCTTT

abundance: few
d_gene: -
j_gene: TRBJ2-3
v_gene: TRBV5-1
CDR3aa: CASSLLPNRVPADTQYF
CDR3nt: TGCGCCAGCAGCTTACTACCTAACAGGGTTCCGGCAGATACGCAGTATTTT

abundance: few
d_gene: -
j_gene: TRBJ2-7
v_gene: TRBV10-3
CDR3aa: CAISVARGNEQYF
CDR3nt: TGTGCCATCAGTGTCGCAAGGGGTAACGAGCAGTACTTC

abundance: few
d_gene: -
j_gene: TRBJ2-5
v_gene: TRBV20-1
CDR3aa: CSASGVPQETQYF
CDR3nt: TGCAGTGCTTCGGGGGTACCCCAAGAGACCCAGTACTTC

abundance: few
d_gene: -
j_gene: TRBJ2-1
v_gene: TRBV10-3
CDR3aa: CAISELDSSYNEQFF
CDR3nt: TGTGCCATCAGTGAGTTAGACAGTTCCTACAATGAGCAGTTCTTC

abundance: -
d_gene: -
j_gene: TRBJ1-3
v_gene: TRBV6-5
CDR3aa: CASSLSFSENTIYF
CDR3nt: TGTGCCAGCAGTCTCTCCTTTTCAGAAAACACCATATATTTT

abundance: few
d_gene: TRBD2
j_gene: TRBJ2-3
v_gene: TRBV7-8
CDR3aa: CASSLDGGAPPTDTQYF
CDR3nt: TGTGCCAGCAGCTTAGACGGGGGGGCCCCCCCCACAGATACGCAGTATTTT

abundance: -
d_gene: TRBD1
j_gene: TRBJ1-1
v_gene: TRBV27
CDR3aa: CASSKFGQGSEAFF
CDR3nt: TGTGCCAGCAGTAAATTTGGACAGGGGAGTGAAGCTTTCTTT

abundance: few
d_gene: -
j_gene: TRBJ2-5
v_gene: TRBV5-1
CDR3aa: CASSPQTRSETQYF
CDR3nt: TGCGCCAGCAGCCCCCAGACAAGGTCGGAGACCCAGTACTTC

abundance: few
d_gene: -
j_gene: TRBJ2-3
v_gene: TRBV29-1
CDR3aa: CSGEAGSGVGTDTQYF
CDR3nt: TGCAGCGGTGAGGCTGGTTCGGGGGTTGGCACAGATACGCAGTATTTT

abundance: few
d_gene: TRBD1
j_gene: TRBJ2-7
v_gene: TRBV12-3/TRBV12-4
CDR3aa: CASSWTGYYEQYF
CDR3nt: TGTGCCAGCAGTTGGACAGGTTACTACGAGCAGTACTTC

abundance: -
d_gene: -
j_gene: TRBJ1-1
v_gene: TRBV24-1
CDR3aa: CATSDFVGYLEAFF
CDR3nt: TGTGCCACCAGTGATTTCGTGGGGTATCTTGAAGCTTTCTTT

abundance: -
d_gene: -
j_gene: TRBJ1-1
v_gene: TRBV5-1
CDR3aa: CASSLDSPNTEAFF
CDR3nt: TGCGCCAGCAGCTTGGACAGTCCGAACACTGAAGCTTTCTTT

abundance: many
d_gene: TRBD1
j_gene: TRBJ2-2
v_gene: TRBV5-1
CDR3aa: CASSKGADPTGELFF
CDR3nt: TGCGCCAGCAGCAAGGGGGCGGATCCAACCGGGGAGCTGTTTTTT

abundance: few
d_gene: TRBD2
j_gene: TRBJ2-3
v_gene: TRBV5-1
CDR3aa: CASSLGLAGGADTQYF
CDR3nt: TGCGCCAGCAGCCTGGGACTAGCGGGGGGCGCAGATACGCAGTATTTT

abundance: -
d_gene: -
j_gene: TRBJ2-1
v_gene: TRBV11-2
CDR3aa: CASSPHRNEQFF
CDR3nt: TGTGCCAGCAGCCCACACCGCAATGAGCAGTTCTTC

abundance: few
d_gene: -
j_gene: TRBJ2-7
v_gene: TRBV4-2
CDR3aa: CASSQDWGYEQYF
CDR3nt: TGTGCCAGCAGCCAAGACTGGGGGTACGAGCAGTACTTC

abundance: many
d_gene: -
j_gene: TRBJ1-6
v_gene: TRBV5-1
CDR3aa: CASSPSTGGNSPLHF
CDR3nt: TGCGCCAGCAGCCCATCGACAGGAGGGAATTCACCCCTCCACTTT

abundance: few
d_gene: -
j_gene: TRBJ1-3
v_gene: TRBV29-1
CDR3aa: CSLALRKPISGNTIYF
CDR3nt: TGCAGCCTTGCGCTTAGGAAGCCGATCTCTGGAAACACCATATATTTT

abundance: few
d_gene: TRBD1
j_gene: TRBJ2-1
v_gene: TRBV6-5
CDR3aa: CASSLGTGGRSSYNEQFF
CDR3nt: TGTGCCAGCAGCCTCGGGACAGGGGGCAGAAGCTCCTACAATGAGCAGTTCTTC

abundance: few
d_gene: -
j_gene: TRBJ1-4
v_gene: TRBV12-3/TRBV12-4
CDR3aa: CASSLAGAGEKLFF
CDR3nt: TGTGCCAGCAGCCTCGCCGGGGCTGGGGAAAAACTGTTTTTT

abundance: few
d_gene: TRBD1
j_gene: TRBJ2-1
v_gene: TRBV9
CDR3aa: CASSAGTAIYNEQFF
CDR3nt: TGTGCCAGCAGCGCCGGGACAGCCATTTACAATGAGCAGTTCTTC

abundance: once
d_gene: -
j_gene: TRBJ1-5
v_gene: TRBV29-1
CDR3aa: CSVRGNRNQPQHF
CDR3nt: TGCAGCGTTCGTGGCAACCGCAATCAGCCCCAGCATTTT

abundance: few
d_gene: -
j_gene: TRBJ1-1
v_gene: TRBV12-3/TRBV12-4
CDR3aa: CASSLRMGLGSEAFF
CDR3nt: TGTGCCAGCAGTTTAAGAATGGGGCTAGGCTCTGAAGCTTTCTTT

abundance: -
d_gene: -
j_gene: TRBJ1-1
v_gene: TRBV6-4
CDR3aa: CASSDSGGNTEAFF
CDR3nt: TGTGCCAGCAGTGACTCAGGAGGGAACACTGAAGCTTTCTTT

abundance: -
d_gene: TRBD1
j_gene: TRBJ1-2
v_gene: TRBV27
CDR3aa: CASSNSGTGGYTF
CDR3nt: TGTGCCAGCAGCAATTCCGGGACAGGAGGCTACACCTTC

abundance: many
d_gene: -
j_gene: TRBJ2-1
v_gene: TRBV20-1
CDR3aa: CSASVGLGSYNEQFF
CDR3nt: TGCAGTGCTAGCGTCGGACTTGGCTCCTACAATGAGCAGTTCTTC

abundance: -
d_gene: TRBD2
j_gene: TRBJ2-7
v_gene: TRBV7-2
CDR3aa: CASSLATSGSWDEQYF
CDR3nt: TGTGCCAGCAGCTTAGCTACTAGCGGGAGTTGGGACGAGCAGTACTTC

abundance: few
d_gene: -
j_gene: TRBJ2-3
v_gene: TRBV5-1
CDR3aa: CASSFGDTDTQYF
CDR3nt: TGCGCCAGCAGCTTTGGGGACACAGATACGCAGTATTTT

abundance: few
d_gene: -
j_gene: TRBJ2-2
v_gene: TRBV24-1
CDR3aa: CATGGTLTGELFF
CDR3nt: TGTGCCACCGGGGGCACCCTCACCGGGGAGCTGTTTTTT

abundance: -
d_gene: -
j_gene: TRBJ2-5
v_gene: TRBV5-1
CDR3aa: CASRVGASGETQYF
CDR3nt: TGCGCCAGCCGTGTGGGGGCGAGTGGGGAGACCCAGTACTTC

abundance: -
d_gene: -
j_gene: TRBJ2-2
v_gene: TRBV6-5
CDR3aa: CASSYLLTTGELFF
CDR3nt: TGTGCCAGCAGTTACTTATTAACCACCGGGGAGCTGTTTTTT

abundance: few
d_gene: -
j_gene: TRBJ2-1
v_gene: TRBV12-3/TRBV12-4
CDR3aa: CASSFLGRPERFF
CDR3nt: TGTGCCAGCAGTTTTCTTGGGCGGCCGGAGCGGTTCTTC

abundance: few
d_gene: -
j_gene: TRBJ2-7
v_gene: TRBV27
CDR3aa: CASSSLPRYYEQYF
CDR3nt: TGTGCCAGCAGCTCTCTTCCCAGATACTACGAGCAGTACTTC

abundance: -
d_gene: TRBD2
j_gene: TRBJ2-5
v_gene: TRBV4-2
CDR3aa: CASSQVSGGTQETQYF
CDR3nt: TGTGCCAGCAGCCAAGTTAGCGGGGGAACTCAAGAGACCCAGTACTTC

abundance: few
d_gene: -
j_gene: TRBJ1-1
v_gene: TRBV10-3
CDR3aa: CAISESTYLGAFF
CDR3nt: TGTGCCATCAGTGAGTCAACTTATCTTGGAGCTTTCTTT

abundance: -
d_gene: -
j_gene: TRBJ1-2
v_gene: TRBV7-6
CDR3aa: CASRPLSGNYGYTF
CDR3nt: TGTGCCAGCAGGCCCCTGTCAGGGAACTATGGCTACACCTTC